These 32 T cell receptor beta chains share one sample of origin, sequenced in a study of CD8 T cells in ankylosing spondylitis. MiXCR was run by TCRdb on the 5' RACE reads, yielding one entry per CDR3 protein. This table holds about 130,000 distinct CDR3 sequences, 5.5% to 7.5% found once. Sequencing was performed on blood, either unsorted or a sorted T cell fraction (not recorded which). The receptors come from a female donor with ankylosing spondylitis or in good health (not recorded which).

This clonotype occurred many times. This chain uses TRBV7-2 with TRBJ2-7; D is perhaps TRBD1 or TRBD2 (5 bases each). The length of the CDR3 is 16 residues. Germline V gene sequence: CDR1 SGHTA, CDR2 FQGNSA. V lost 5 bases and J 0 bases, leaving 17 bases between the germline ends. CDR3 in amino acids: CASSPLAGTRSYEQYF. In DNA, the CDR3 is TGTGCCAGCAGCCCCCTGGCCGGGACCCGCTCCTACGAGCAGTACTTC.

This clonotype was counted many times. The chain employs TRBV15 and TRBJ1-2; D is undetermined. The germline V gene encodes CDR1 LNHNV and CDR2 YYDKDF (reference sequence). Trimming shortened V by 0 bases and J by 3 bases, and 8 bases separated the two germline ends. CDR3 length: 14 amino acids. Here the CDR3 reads CATSRDLTDYGYTF. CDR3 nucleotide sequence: TGTGCCACCAGCAGAGATCTAACGGACTATGGCTACACCTTC.

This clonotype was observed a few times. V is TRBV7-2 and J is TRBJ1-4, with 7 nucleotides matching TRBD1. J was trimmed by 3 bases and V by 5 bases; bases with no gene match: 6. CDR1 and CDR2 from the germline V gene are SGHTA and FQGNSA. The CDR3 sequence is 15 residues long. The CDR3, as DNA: TGTGCCAGCAGCCAAGACAGGGACTCTAATGAAAAACTGTTTTTT. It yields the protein CASSQDRDSNEKLFF.

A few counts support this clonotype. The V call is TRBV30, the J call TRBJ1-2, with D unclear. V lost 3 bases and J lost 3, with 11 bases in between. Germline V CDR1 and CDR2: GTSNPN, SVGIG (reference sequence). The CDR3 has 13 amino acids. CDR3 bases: TGTGCCTGGAGCCCTCTTCGAGACTATGGCTACACCTTC. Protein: CAWSPLRDYGYTF.

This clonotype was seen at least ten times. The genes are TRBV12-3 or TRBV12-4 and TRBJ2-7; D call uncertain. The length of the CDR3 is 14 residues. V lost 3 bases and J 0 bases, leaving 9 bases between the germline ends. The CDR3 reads CASSFQGPSYEQYF. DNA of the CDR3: TGTGCCAGCAGTTTCCAAGGTCCCTCCTACGAGCAGTACTTC.

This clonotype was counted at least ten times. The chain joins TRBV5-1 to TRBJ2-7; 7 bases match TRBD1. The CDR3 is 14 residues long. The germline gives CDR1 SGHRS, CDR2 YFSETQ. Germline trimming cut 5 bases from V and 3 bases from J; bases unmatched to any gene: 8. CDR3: CASRKGQNVYEQYF. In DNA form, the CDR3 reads TGCGCCAGCAGAAAGGGACAGAATGTCTACGAGCAGTACTTC.

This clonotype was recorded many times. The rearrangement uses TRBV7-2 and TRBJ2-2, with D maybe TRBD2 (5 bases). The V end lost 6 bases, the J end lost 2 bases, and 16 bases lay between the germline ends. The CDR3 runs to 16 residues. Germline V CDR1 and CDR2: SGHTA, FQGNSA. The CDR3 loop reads CASSLVAGLNTGELFF. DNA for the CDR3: TGTGCCAGCAGTCTTGTGGCGGGCTTAAACACCGGGGAGCTGTTTTTT.

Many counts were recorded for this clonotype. This chain's CDR3 is CASSRGHGIEAFF. CDR3 nucleotides: TGTGCCAGCAGTCGAGGGCATGGGATTGAAGCTTTCTTT. The J gene is TRBJ1-1, the V gene TRBV12-3 or TRBV12-4; D is undetermined. The CDR3 sequence is 13 residues long. V gave up 5 bases and J gave up 7 bases, with 14 bases separating them.

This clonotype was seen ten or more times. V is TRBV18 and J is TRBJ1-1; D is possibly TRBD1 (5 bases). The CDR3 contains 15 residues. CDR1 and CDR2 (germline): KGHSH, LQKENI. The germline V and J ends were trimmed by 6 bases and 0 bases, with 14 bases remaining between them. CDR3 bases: TGTGCCAGCTCGCCCGGGGGGGGGGTGAACACTGAAGCTTTCTTT. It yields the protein CASSPGGGVNTEAFF.

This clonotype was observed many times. The DNA for the CDR3 is TGTGCCAGCAGTGACACGCCGGGGGGGGGGTTGAACACTGAAGCTTTCTTT. This translates into CASSDTPGGGLNTEAFF. The chain combines TRBV6-4 with TRBJ1-1; possibly TRBD1 for D (5 bases). This CDR3 spans 17 amino acids. V dropped 2 bases and J dropped 0 bases, with 16 bases sitting between them. Germline V CDR1 and CDR2: MRHNA, SNTAGT.

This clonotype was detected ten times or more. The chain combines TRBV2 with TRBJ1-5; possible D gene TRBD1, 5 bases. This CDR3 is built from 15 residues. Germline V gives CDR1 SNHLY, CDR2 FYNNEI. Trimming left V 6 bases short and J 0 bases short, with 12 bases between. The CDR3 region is CASRRDSNSNQPQHF. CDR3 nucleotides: TGTGCCAGCAGACGGGACTCCAATAGCAATCAGCCCCAGCATTTT.

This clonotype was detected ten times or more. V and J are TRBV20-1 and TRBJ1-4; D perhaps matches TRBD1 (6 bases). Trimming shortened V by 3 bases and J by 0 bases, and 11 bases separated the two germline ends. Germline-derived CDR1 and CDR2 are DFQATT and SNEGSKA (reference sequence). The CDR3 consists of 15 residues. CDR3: CSARRDTATNEKLFF. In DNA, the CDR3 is TGCAGTGCTAGGAGGGACACCGCAACTAATGAAAAACTGTTTTTT.

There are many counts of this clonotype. CDR3 in amino acids: CASSYSRDRVIYEQYF. CDR3 coding DNA: TGTGCCAGCAGTTACTCGAGGGACAGGGTGATCTACGAGCAGTACTTC. The V call is TRBV6-2 or TRBV6-3, the J call TRBJ2-7; 9 nucleotides line up with TRBD1. J gave up 3 bases and V 0 bases, and 6 bases lay outside the gene matches. Germline V gene data show CDR1 as MNHEY and CDR2 as SVGEGT. This CDR3 comprises 16 residues.

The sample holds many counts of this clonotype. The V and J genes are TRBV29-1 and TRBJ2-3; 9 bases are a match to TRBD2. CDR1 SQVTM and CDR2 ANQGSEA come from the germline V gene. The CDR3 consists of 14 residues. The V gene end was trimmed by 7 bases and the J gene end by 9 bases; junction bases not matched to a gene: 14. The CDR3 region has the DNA TGCAGCGCCGAGCGGGGGGCCGGGACCTCGACGCAGTATTTT. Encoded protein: CSAERGAGTSTQYF.

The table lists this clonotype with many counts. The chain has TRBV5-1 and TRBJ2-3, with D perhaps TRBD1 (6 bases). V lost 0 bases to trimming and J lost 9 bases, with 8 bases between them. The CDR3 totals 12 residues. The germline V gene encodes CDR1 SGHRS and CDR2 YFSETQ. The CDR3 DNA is TGCGCCAGCAGCTTGGCAGGGGCAACGCAGTATTTT. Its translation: CASSLAGATQYF.

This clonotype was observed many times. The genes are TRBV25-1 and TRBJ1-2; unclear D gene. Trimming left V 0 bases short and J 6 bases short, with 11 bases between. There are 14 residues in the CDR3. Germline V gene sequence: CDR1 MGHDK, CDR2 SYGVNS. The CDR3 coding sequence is TGTGCCAGCAGTGAATACCCCGAAGGGAATGGCTACACCTTC. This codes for CASSEYPEGNGYTF.

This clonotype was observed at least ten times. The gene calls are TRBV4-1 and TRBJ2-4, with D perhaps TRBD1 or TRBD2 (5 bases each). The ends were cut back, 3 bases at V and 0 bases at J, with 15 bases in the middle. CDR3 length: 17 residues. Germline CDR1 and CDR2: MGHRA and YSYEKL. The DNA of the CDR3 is TGCGCCAGCAGCCATGGGGGTGGAGCAGGAGCCAAAAACATTCAGTACTTC. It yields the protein CASSHGGGAGAKNIQYF.

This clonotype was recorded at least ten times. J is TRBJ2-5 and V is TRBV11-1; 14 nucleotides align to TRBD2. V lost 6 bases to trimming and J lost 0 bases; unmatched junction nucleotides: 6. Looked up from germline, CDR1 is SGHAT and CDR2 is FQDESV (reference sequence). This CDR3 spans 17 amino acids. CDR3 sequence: CASSPGTSGGYQETQYF. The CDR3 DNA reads TGTGCCAGCAGTCCCGGGACTAGCGGGGGCTACCAAGAGACCCAGTACTTC.

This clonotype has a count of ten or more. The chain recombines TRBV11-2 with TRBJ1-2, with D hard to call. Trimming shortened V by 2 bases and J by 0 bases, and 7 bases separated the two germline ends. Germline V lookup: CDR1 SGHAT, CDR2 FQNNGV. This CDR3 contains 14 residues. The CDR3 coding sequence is TGTGCCAGCAGCTTAAGGACCTCTAACTATGGCTACACCTTC. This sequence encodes CASSLRTSNYGYTF.

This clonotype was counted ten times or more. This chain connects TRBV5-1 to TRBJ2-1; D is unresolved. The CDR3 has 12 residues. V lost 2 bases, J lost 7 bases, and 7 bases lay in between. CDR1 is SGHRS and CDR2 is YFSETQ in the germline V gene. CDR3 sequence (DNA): TGCGCCAGCAGCTTTGCCGGGAATGAGCAGTTCTTC. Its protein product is CASSFAGNEQFF.

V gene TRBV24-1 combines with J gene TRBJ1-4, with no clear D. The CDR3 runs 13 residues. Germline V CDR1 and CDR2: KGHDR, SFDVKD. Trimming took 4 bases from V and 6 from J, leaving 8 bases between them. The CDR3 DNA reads TGTGCCACCAGTGAGGGGAGAGATGAAAAACTGTTTTTT. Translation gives CATSEGRDEKLFF.

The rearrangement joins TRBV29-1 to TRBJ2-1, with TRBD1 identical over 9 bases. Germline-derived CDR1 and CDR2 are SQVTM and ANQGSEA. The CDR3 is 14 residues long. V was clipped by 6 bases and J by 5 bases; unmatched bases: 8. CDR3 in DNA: TGCAGCGTCGGGACAGGGCCCTACGACAATGAGCAGTTCTTC. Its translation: CSVGTGPYDNEQFF.

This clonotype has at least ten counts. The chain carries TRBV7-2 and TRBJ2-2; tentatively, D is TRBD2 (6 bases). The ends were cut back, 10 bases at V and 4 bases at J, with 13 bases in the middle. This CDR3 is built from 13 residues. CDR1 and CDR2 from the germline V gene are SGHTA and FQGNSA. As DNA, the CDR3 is TGTGCCACTGGAGGAGGGCGCACCGGGGAGCTGTTTTTT. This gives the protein CATGGGRTGELFF.

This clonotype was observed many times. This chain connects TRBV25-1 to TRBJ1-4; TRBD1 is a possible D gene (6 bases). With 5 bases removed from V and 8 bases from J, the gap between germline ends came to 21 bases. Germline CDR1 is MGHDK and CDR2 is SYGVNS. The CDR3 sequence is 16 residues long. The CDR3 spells CASSPPSTGRGEKLFF. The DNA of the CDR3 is TGTGCCAGCAGTCCACCTTCGACAGGCCGGGGGGAAAAACTGTTTTTT.

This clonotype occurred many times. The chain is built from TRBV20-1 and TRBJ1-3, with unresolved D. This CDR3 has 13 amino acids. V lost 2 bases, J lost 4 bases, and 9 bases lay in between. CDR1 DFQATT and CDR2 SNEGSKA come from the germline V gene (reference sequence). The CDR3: CSARYGIGNTIYF. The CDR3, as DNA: TGCAGTGCTAGATATGGGATCGGAAACACCATATATTTT.

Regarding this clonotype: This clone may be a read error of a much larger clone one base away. CDR3 sequence: CASSLDAGSGTIYEQYF. The CDR3 nucleotides are TGTGCCAGCAGCTTAGATGCCGGGTCCGGCACGATCTACGAGCAGTACTTC. V gene TRBV7-8 combines with J gene TRBJ2-7; no clear D. Per the germline V gene, CDR1 is SGHVS and CDR2 is FQNEAQ. The CDR3 has 17 residues. Trimming took off 1 base at V and 3 bases at J, with 19 bases between the two ends.

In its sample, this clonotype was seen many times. The CDR3 DNA reads as TGCAGTGCTAGGAGTGGCGGGGTAAGCTCCTACGAGCAGTACTTC. It codes for CSARSGGVSSYEQYF. The V and J genes are TRBV20-1 and TRBJ2-7, with D perhaps TRBD2 (6 bases). Germline V gives CDR1 DFQATT, CDR2 SNEGSKA (reference sequence). V was cut by 3 bases and J by 0 bases, with 15 bases left in between. This CDR3 has 15 residues.

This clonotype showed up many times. The DNA of the CDR3 is TGTGCCAGCAGTGAAGGCTTCTATGGCTACACCTTC. Protein sequence: CASSEGFYGYTF. The V call is TRBV2, the J call TRBJ1-2, with unresolved D. There are 12 residues in the CDR3. Trimming took off 1 base at V and 4 bases at J, with 4 bases between the two ends. Germline CDR1 is SNHLY and CDR2 is FYNNEI.

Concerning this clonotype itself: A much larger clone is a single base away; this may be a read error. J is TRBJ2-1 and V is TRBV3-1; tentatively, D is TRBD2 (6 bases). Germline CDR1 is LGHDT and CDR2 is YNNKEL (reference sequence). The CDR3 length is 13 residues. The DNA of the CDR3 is TGTGTCAGCAGCCAAGGGCCGGGGGATGAGCAGTTCTTC. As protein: CVSSQGPGDEQFF.

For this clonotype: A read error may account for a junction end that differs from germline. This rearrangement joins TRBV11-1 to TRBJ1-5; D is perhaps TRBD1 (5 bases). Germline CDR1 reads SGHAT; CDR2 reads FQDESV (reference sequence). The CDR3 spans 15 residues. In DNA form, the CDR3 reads TGTGTCAGCAGCTCCCCGGGACCCCTGGGCCAGCCCCAGCATTTT. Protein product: CVSSSPGPLGQPQHF.

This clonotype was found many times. The CDR3 is CASSFLTGKADTQYF. Here the CDR3 DNA reads TGTGCCAGCAGCTTTTTGACAGGGAAGGCAGATACGCAGTATTTT. The chain has TRBV7-2 and TRBJ2-3; 7 bases fit TRBD1. The CDR3 totals 15 residues. V was clipped by 3 bases and J by 4 bases; unmatched bases: 7. Per germline, CDR1 SGHTA and CDR2 FQGNSA.

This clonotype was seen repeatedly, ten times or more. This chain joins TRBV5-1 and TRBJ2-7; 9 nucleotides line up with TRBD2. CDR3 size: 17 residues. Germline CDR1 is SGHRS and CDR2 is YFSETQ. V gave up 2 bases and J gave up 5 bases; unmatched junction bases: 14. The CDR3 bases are TGCGCCAGCAGCTTCTCACAACCGTTGACTAGCGGCCACGAGCAGTACTTC. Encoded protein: CASSFSQPLTSGHEQYF.